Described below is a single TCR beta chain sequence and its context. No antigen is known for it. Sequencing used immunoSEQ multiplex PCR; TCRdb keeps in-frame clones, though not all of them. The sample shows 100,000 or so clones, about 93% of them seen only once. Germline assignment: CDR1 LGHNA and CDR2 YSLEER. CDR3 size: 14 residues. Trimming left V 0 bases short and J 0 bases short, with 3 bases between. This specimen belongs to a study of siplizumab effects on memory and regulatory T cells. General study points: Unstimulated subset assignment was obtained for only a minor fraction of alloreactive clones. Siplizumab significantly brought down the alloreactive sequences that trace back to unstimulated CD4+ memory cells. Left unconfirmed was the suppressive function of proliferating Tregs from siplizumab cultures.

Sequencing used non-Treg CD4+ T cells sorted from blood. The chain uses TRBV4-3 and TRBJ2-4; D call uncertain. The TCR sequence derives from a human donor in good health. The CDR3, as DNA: TGCGCCAGCAGCCAAGAGATAGCCAAAAACATTCAGTACTTC. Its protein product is CASSQEIAKNIQYF.